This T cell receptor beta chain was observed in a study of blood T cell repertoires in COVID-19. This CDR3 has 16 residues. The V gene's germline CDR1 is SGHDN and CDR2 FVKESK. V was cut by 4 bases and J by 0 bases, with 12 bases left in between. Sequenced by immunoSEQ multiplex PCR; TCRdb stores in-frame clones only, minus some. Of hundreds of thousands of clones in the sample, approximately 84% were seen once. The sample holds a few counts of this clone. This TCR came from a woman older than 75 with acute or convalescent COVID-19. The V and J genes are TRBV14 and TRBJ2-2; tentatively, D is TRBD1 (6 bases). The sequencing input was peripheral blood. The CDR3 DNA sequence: TGTGCCAGCAGCCGACCGGGACAAGCGAACACCGGGGAGCTGTTTTTT. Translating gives CASSRPGQANTGELFF.